These 2 T cell receptor beta chains were all obtained from the same sample, sequenced in a study of T cells in Graves' hyperthyroidism and ophthalmopathy. Amplification targeted TCR beta CDR3 regions from RNA transcripts. HTBI primers drove first-round RT-PCR of the TCR CDR3. TCRdb fed the multiplex PCR reads into MiXCR, producing one record per CDR3 protein. The sample contains around 520,000 distinct CDR3 sequences, approximately 15% of which appear only once. Input material: blood. The origin of the receptors is a woman aged 35 to 49 with Graves' hyperthyroidism.

The J gene is TRBJ2-1, the V gene TRBV6-2 or TRBV6-3, with D tentatively TRBD2 (6 bases). This CDR3 has 14 residues. Germline V gene sequence: CDR1 MNHEY, CDR2 SVGEGT. The ends were cut back, 2 bases at V and 6 bases at J, with 11 bases in the middle. The CDR3 nucleotides read TGTGCCAGCAGTTACCCCGGGACTCCCAATGAGCAGTTCTTC. Its protein product is CASSYPGTPNEQFF.

The V call is TRBV28, the J call TRBJ2-1, with 7 bases that match TRBD1. Trimming cost V 2 bases and J 8 bases; bases outside gene matches: 3. The V gene's germline CDR1 is MDHEN and CDR2 SYDVKM. The CDR3 spans 13 residues. The CDR3: CASSLNRGDEQFF. CDR3 DNA: TGTGCCAGCAGTTTAAACAGGGGTGATGAGCAGTTCTTC.